The 20 T cell receptor beta chains listed next were all sequenced from one sample in a study of T cell repertoires in cytomegalovirus infection. Via MiXCR, TCRdb re-called the reads, giving one row per CDR3 protein. The sample carries under 300,000 distinct CDR3 sequences, more than 9% recorded once. The sequenced sample consisted of PBMCs. The receptors were gathered from a human donor in good health (CMV status not recorded). Some clones in this sample may be carry-over from other donors' samples.

The J gene is TRBJ1-6, the V gene TRBV4-2; 9 bases map to TRBD1. CDR1 LGHNA and CDR2 YNFKEQ come from the germline V gene. The trim removed 1 base at V and 7 bases at J, leaving 5 bases unmatched. CDR3 length equals 16 residues. DNA of the CDR3: TGTGCCAGCAGCCAAGTAGGACAGGGGATAAATTCACCCCTCCACTTT. As protein: CASSQVGQGINSPLHF.

This clonotype showed up just a few times. The J gene is TRBJ2-5, the V gene TRBV20-1; D gene unclear. The CDR3 runs 14 residues. V lost 4 bases and J lost 1, with 13 bases in between. The germline V gene has CDR1 DFQATT and CDR2 SNEGSKA (reference sequence). Here the CDR3 reads CSATTGIAQETQYF. CDR3 DNA: TGCAGTGCTACGACTGGTATCGCCCAAGAGACCCAGTACTTC.

This clonotype occurred many times. This chain connects TRBV6-1 to TRBJ1-4, with a tentative D call TRBD1 (6 bases). The CDR3 is 15 residues long. Trimming removed 10 bases from V and 8 bases from J, with 23 bases in between. Germline V CDR1 and CDR2: MNHNS, SASEGT. As DNA, the CDR3 is TGTGCCACCTCCCTGTCTACAGGGCCTGGAGAAAAACTGTTTTTT. The encoded protein is CATSLSTGPGEKLFF.

A few counts support this clonotype. The chain links TRBV14 to TRBJ1-2, with a tentative D call TRBD1 (5 bases). V was cut by 1 base and J by 5 bases, with 14 bases left in between. Germline V gene lookup returns CDR1 SGHDN and CDR2 FVKESK. The CDR3 is made up of 15 amino acids. The CDR3 coding sequence is TGTGCCAGCAGCCAAGTGAAGGGGCGATATTATGGCTACACCTTC. It codes for CASSQVKGRYYGYTF.

This clonotype was seen a handful of times. The chain joins TRBV28 to TRBJ1-3, with 10 positions matching TRBD1. CDR1 is MDHEN and CDR2 is SYDVKM in the germline V gene. V shed 4 bases, J shed 2 bases, and the junction held 8 bases outside the gene matches. The CDR3 extends over 17 amino acids. Here the CDR3 reads CASSSPGQGMAGNTIYF. The CDR3, as DNA: TGTGCCAGCAGTTCACCGGGACAGGGGATGGCTGGAAACACCATATATTTT.

This clonotype was picked up many times. The chain joins TRBV7-8 to TRBJ2-1, with D unclear. The CDR3 consists of 14 residues. Germline CDR1 and CDR2: SGHVS and FQNEAQ. V was shortened by 5 bases and J by 6 bases, with 14 bases between the two germline ends. The CDR3 DNA sequence: TGTGCCAGCAGCCCCGCCCCCCACGTCAATGAGCAGTTCTTC. Protein sequence: CASSPAPHVNEQFF. Together with reference TRBV7-8 and TRBJ2-1, the CDR3 gives the full variable domain: GAGVSQSPRYKVAKRGQDVALRCDPISGHVSLFWYQQALGQGPEFLTYFQNEAQLDKSGLPSDRFFAERPEGSVSTLKIQRTQQEDSAVYLCASSPAPHVNEQFFGPGTRLTVL.

This clonotype was found many times. The V call is TRBV5-5, the J call TRBJ2-3; D may be TRBD2 (6 bases). Looked up from germline, CDR1 is SGHKS and CDR2 is YYEKEE (reference sequence). This CDR3 comprises 16 residues. The V and J ends lost 3 bases and 0 bases respectively, with 14 bases between them. CDR3 sequence reads: CASSSVAVSSTDTQYF. The CDR3 nucleotides are TGTGCCAGCAGCTCTGTAGCGGTTTCGAGCACAGATACGCAGTATTTT.

This clonotype was observed a handful of times. CDR3 loop: CASSPGGQQETQYF. Written as DNA, the CDR3 is TGCGCCAGCAGCCCCGGGGGACAACAAGAGACCCAGTACTTC. V is TRBV5-1 and J is TRBJ2-5; the D call may be TRBD1 or TRBD2 (6 bases each). The CDR3 sequence is 14 residues long. Trimming removed 4 bases at V and 2 bases at J, with 12 bases between. The germline gives CDR1 SGHRS, CDR2 YFSETQ.

Many counts were recorded for this clonotype. J is TRBJ2-2 and V is TRBV7-9; D is perhaps TRBD2 (5 bases). The germline V and J ends were trimmed by 5 bases and 4 bases, with 5 bases remaining between them. Germline-derived CDR1 and CDR2 are SEHNR and FQNEAQ (reference sequence). The CDR3 length is 12 residues. The CDR3 coding sequence is TGTGCCAGCAGCCGGGGCACCGGGGAGCTGTTTTTT. This encodes CASSRGTGELFF.

This clonotype showed up many times. This chain links TRBV4-2 with TRBJ1-1; tentatively, D is TRBD1 (5 bases). The CDR3 is 15 amino acids. V lost 0 bases and J 2 bases, leaving 10 bases between the germline ends. Per the germline V gene, CDR1 is LGHNA and CDR2 is YNFKEQ. The DNA for the CDR3 is TGTGCCAGCAGCCAAGAAGGGACGGGAAACACTGAAGCTTTCTTT. This sequence encodes CASSQEGTGNTEAFF.

This clonotype occurred a few times. V is TRBV29-1 and J is TRBJ2-1; D remains unclear. CDR1 and CDR2 (germline): SQVTM, ANQGSEA. The CDR3 is 11 residues long. V lost 7 bases and J lost 5, with 9 bases in between. The CDR3 coding sequence is TGCAGCGCAGGCCTGCACAATGAGCAGTTCTTC. Protein: CSAGLHNEQFF.

This clonotype showed up many times. This sequence joins TRBV29-1 and TRBJ2-5, with D perhaps given as TRBD1 or TRBD2 (5 bases each). The CDR3 totals 13 residues. Germline values: CDR1 SQVTM, CDR2 ANQGSEA. The germline V and J ends were trimmed by 2 bases and 5 bases, with 12 bases remaining between them. This chain's CDR3 is CSVERVEGETQYF. CDR3 nucleotides: TGCAGCGTTGAAAGGGTAGAGGGGGAGACCCAGTACTTC.

This clonotype has a count of ten or more. The chain employs TRBV6-1 and TRBJ2-2; perhaps TRBD1 as D (9 bases). Germline V gene sequence: CDR1 MNHNS, CDR2 SASEGT. The CDR3 covers 19 residues. Trimming took 5 bases from V and 1 from J, leaving 23 bases between them. The CDR3 DNA follows: TGTGCCAGCAGTCTTAACGGGGGGGCGGGACAGGGGAACACCGGGGAGCTGTTTTTT. This sequence encodes CASSLNGGAGQGNTGELFF.

This clonotype was counted many times. This sequence joins TRBV7-2 and TRBJ2-5; no reliable D call. The germline CDR1 and CDR2 sequences are SGHTA and FQGNSA. The CDR3 loop spans 14 amino acids. V shed 0 bases and J shed 4 bases, with 9 bases lying between them. In DNA, the CDR3 is TGTGCCAGCAGCTTAGCAACGGTTGGAGAGACCCAGTACTTC. It codes for CASSLATVGETQYF.

This clonotype was seen repeatedly, ten times or more. The chain links TRBV7-6 to TRBJ2-5, with 13 bases that match TRBD2. This CDR3 spans 16 amino acids. V lost 5 bases to trimming and J lost 3 bases; unmatched junction nucleotides: 6. Germline CDR1 reads SGHVS; CDR2 reads FNYEAQ. In DNA, the CDR3 is TGTGCCAGCAGCCCGCGCGGGACTAGCGGGGAAGAGACCCAGTACTTC. It is translated as CASSPRGTSGEETQYF.

This clonotype was counted at least ten times. The chain carries TRBV7-2 and TRBJ2-3; D call uncertain. There are 15 residues in the CDR3. Trimming pared 7 bases from V and 0 bases from J, leaving 14 bases between. CDR1 and CDR2 from the germline V gene are SGHTA and FQGNSA. This CDR3 reads CASTPQASSTDTQYF. The CDR3 region has the DNA TGTGCCAGCACCCCTCAGGCGAGTAGCACAGATACGCAGTATTTT.

This chain links TRBV12-3 or TRBV12-4 with TRBJ1-1; perhaps TRBD1 as D (6 bases). CDR3 length: 14 amino acids. The V end was cut by 6 bases, the J end by 0 bases, with 11 bases between. The CDR3 reads CASRETGMNTEAFF. CDR3 in DNA: TGTGCCAGCAGGGAGACAGGTATGAACACTGAAGCTTTCTTT.

This clonotype was counted a few times. This chain connects TRBV6-5 to TRBJ1-2, with 7 bases matching TRBD1. The CDR3 is made up of 14 amino acids. Germline V gives CDR1 MNHEY, CDR2 SVGAGI. After removal of 5 bases from V and 4 bases from J, the junction contained 7 bases not matched to a gene. The CDR3 loop is CASSRQGQSYGYTF. CDR3 in DNA: TGTGCCAGCAGTCGCCAGGGACAGTCCTATGGCTACACCTTC.

The J gene is TRBJ2-7, the V gene TRBV6-6; 7 nucleotides match TRBD1. V lost 6 bases to trimming and J lost 0 bases; unmatched junction nucleotides: 8. Germline V gene data show CDR1 as MNHNY and CDR2 as SVGAGI (reference sequence). The CDR3 runs to 15 residues. The chain's CDR3 is CASSRDGQVSYEQYF. The DNA for the CDR3 is TGTGCCAGCAGCCGCGATGGACAGGTCTCCTACGAGCAGTACTTC.

This clonotype was picked up many times. The chain links TRBV19 to TRBJ1-5; 7 bases agree with TRBD1. Trimming took 6 bases from V and 1 from J; bases not matched to a gene: 9. Looked up from germline, CDR1 is LNHDA and CDR2 is SQIVND (reference sequence). There are 16 residues in the CDR3. The CDR3 DNA sequence: TGTGCCAGTAGCCTTGACAGGGCCGGGAGCAATCAGCCCCAGCATTTT. Its protein product is CASSLDRAGSNQPQHF.